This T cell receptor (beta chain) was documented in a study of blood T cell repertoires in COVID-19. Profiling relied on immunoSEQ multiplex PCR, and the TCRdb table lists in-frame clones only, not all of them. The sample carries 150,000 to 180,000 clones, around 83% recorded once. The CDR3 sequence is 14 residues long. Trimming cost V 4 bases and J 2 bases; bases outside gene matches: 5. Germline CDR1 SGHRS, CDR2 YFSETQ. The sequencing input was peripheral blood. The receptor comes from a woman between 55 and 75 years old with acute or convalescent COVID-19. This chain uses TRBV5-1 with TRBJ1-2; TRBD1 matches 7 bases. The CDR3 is CASSGLQGNYGYTF. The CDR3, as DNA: TGCGCCAGCAGCGGCCTACAGGGGAACTATGGCTACACCTTC.